The T cell receptor beta chain described here comes from a study of beta chain features in type 1 diabetes. Every isolated RNA sample was fully reverse transcribed, so sequencing captured expressed TCRB transcripts. Sequencing was performed with immunoSEQ multiplex PCR; in TCRdb, only in-frame clones are kept and a portion is missing. The data show 900,000 or so clones, roughly 15% seen once. Germline assignment: CDR1 SGHNT and CDR2 YYREEE (reference sequence). CDR3 size: 16 residues. Trimming took 4 bases from V and 2 from J; bases not matched to a gene: 7. The chain recombines TRBV5-4 with TRBJ2-4; 9 bases match TRBD1. The material sequenced was naive CD4+ T cells from blood. This receptor was taken from a woman aged 18 to 35 in good health. CDR3 amino acids: CASSSGTGQSKNIQYF. The CDR3 coding sequence is TGTGCCAGCAGCAGCGGGACAGGGCAATCCAAAAACATTCAGTACTTC.